Following are 29 T cell receptor beta chains from one sample sequenced in a study of OX40 agonist ivuxolimab in advanced cancers. Profiling relied on immunoSEQ multiplex PCR, and the TCRdb table lists in-frame clones only, not all of them. This table holds some 75,000 clones, approximately 84% found once. Sequencing was performed on CD4+ or CD8+ T cells sorted from blood, taken in a trial of the OX40 agonist ivuxolimab. These receptors all come from an adult with an advanced solid tumor such as melanoma, head and neck, liver or kidney cancer.

The chain recombines TRBV9 with TRBJ2-3, with a tentative D call TRBD2 (5 bases). Trimming took off 4 bases at V and 4 bases at J, with 19 bases between the two ends. The CDR3 contains 16 residues. Germline CDR1 and CDR2: SGDLS and YYNGEE. DNA for the CDR3: TGTGCCAGCAGCTCCCGAGGAGGACTTCAAGCAGATACGCAGTATTTT. As protein: CASSSRGGLQADTQYF.

This clone was seen a single time. The V call is TRBV5-4, the J call TRBJ1-1, with TRBD1 matching over 7 bases. The germline gives CDR1 SGHNT, CDR2 YYREEE (reference sequence). The CDR3 spans 15 residues. The V segment lost 5 bases and the J segment 3 bases; nucleotides outside the gene matches: 10. The CDR3 DNA reads as TGTGCCAGCAGTTTAGGAATACAGGGGTACACTGAAGCTTTCTTT. Its protein is CASSLGIQGYTEAFF.

Note on this clone: Other DNA sequences in the sample encode the same CDR3. The chain recombines TRBV5-1 with TRBJ2-5; no clear D. Looked up from germline, CDR1 is SGHRS and CDR2 is YFSETQ. V dropped 4 bases and J dropped 5 bases, with 9 bases sitting between them. This CDR3 comprises 12 residues. The CDR3 is CASSASAETQYF. CDR3 nucleotides: TGCGCCAGCAGCGCGTCGGCGGAGACCCAGTACTTC.

The CDR3 DNA is TGTGCCAGCACCACAAGCGGGGGGGCCTCCGGGGAGCTGTTTTTT. This codes for CASTTSGGASGELFF. The rearrangement joins TRBV6-5 to TRBJ2-2; the match to TRBD2 covers 10 bases. Germline CDR1 is MNHEY and CDR2 is SVGAGI. This CDR3 comprises 15 residues. Germline trimming cut 7 bases from V and 6 bases from J; bases unmatched to any gene: 8.

CDR3 sequence: CASSSTSSGDYEQYF. The CDR3 DNA sequence: TGTGCCAGCAGCTCCACTTCTAGCGGGGACTACGAGCAGTACTTC. This chain uses TRBV5-4 with TRBJ2-7, with 9 bases aligning to TRBD2. Looked up from germline, CDR1 is SGHNT and CDR2 is YYREEE (reference sequence). V lost 3 bases and J lost 3; bases outside the gene matches: 7. The CDR3 spans 15 residues.

V is TRBV25-1 and J is TRBJ2-1, with a tentative D call TRBD2 (6 bases). The CDR3 is made up of 13 amino acids. Looked up from germline, CDR1 is MGHDK and CDR2 is SYGVNS. Trimming shortened V by 6 bases and J by 5 bases, and 11 bases separated the two germline ends. For the CDR3, the DNA is TGTGCCAGCAGGACTGGAGGGAACAATGAGCAGTTCTTC. This gives the protein CASRTGGNNEQFF.

This clone was observed a single time. V is TRBV2 and J is TRBJ1-1; 10 bases are a match to TRBD1. Germline lookup yields CDR1 SNHLY and CDR2 FYNNEI. Trimming removed 6 bases from V and 2 bases from J; junction bases left unmatched: 6. The CDR3 sequence is 15 residues long. Here the CDR3 DNA reads TGTGCCAGCAGCAGACAGGGGGCGCGAAACACTGAAGCTTTCTTT. Translated: CASSRQGARNTEAFF.

The rearrangement uses TRBV27 and TRBJ1-4, with D maybe TRBD1 (6 bases). From germline, CDR1 is MNHEY and CDR2 SMNVEV (reference sequence). V was trimmed by 3 bases and J by 7 bases, leaving 12 bases between them. The CDR3 has 14 residues. CDR3 nucleotides: TGTGCCAGCAGTTTTGGGGGCATAGGTGAAAAACTGTTTTTT. It yields the protein CASSFGGIGEKLFF.

The chain uses TRBV6-6 and TRBJ1-1; the match to TRBD1 covers 8 bases. The CDR3 is 15 amino acids. Germline CDR1 is MNHNY and CDR2 is SVGAGI (reference sequence). The J segment lost 1 base and the V segment lost 7 bases, leaving 8 bases of the junction unmatched. CDR3 sequence: CASKDGDRKNTEAFF. CDR3 in DNA: TGTGCCAGCAAGGATGGGGACAGGAAGAACACTGAAGCTTTCTTT.

The rearrangement uses TRBV5-8 and TRBJ1-4; no reliable D call. V lost 2 bases and J 8 bases, leaving 16 bases between the germline ends. Germline CDR1 reads SGHTS; CDR2 reads YDEGEE. This CDR3 region has 15 residues. In DNA form, the CDR3 reads TGTGCCAGCAGCTTTGATTCCGGCCAAGGCGAAAAACTGTTTTTT. Protein product: CASSFDSGQGEKLFF.

The rearrangement links TRBV5-1 to TRBJ2-7, with 11 bases matching TRBD1. V was clipped by 4 bases and J by 7 bases; unmatched bases: 10. Germline CDR1 is SGHRS and CDR2 is YFSETQ. This CDR3 contains 15 residues. The CDR3 DNA follows: TGCGCCAGCAGCCCGCGGACAGGGGGCGAGGGTGAGCAGTACTTC. Its translation: CASSPRTGGEGEQYF.

This chain connects TRBV4-3 to TRBJ1-2; D perhaps matches TRBD1 (6 bases). V lost 3 bases and J 7 bases, leaving 15 bases between the germline ends. The CDR3 is 14 residues long. CDR1 and CDR2 (germline): LGHNA, YSLEER. The CDR3 bases are TGCGCCAGCAGCCAGGAGGCAGGGGCAAGTGGCTACACCTTC. Protein sequence: CASSQEAGASGYTF.

V and J are TRBV6-1 and TRBJ1-4; maybe TRBD1 (5 bases). Germline assignment: CDR1 MNHNS and CDR2 SASEGT. The CDR3 runs to 14 residues. Trimming shortened V by 6 bases and J by 0 bases, and 8 bases separated the two germline ends. The CDR3 spells CASSRDPTNEKLFF. The CDR3 bases are TGTGCCAGCAGCAGGGATCCAACTAATGAAAAACTGTTTTTT.

This clone has just one count. The chain couples TRBV27 to TRBJ2-7, with 9 bases identical to TRBD1. The germline CDR1 and CDR2 sequences are MNHEY and SMNVEV (reference sequence). J gave up 2 bases and V 8 bases, and 10 bases lay outside the gene matches. This CDR3 spans 15 amino acids. The CDR3 is CASSRGQGKAYEQYF. CDR3 bases: TGTGCCAGCTCCCGGGGACAGGGAAAGGCCTACGAGCAGTACTTC.

CDR3: CASSSTPLAEIYEQYF. The DNA for the CDR3 is TGTGCCAGCAGTTCCACGCCGCTAGCGGAAATATACGAGCAGTACTTC. This chain uses TRBV6-5 with TRBJ2-7, with 7 bases aligning to TRBD2. Per germline, CDR1 MNHEY and CDR2 SVGAGI. This CDR3 spans 16 amino acids. The trim removed 4 bases at V and 4 bases at J, leaving 13 bases unmatched.

The chain carries TRBV2 and TRBJ2-4; no clear D. CDR1 is SNHLY, CDR2 FYNNEI, per germline. The CDR3 is 13 amino acids. The V and J ends lost 6 bases and 0 bases respectively, with 6 bases between them. The CDR3 coding sequence is TGTGCCAGCAGCGCTCCAGCCAAAAACATTCAGTACTTC. Translated, it gives CASSAPAKNIQYF.

This chain joins TRBV19 and TRBJ2-3, with D perhaps TRBD1 (5 bases). CDR3 length: 14 amino acids. Trimming stripped 1 base from V and 1 base from J, with 6 bases between. The germline V gene encodes CDR1 LNHDA and CDR2 SQIVND (reference sequence). CDR3 loop: CASSIARGTDTQYF. Written as DNA, the CDR3 is TGTGCCAGTAGTATAGCCAGGGGCACAGATACGCAGTATTTT.

This chain uses TRBV30 with TRBJ2-1; D unclear. V was trimmed by 3 bases and J by 7 bases, leaving 7 bases between them. The CDR3 runs to 11 residues. Germline loops: CDR1 GTSNPN, CDR2 SVGIG (reference sequence). CDR3 sequence reads: CAWRERNEQFF. The CDR3 DNA reads as TGTGCCTGGAGGGAGAGGAATGAGCAGTTCTTC.

The chain joins TRBV30 to TRBJ2-7, with D perhaps matching TRBD2 (5 bases). V shed 2 bases and J shed 2 bases, with 13 bases lying between them. The CDR3 has 14 residues. CDR1 is GTSNPN and CDR2 is SVGIG in the germline V gene (reference sequence). The CDR3 here is CAWSQPRVTYEQYF. CDR3 bases: TGTGCCTGGAGTCAGCCGAGGGTCACCTACGAGCAGTACTTC.

The chain's CDR3 is CASSPKGLAGNEQFF. DNA of the CDR3: TGTGCCAGCAGCCCTAAGGGACTAGCGGGGAATGAGCAGTTCTTC. The chain uses TRBV7-3 and TRBJ2-1, with 13 positions matching TRBD2. Losses at the gene ends were 5 bases for V and 7 bases for J; bases not matched to a gene: 5. This CDR3 contains 15 residues. Germline CDR1 reads SGHTA; CDR2 reads FQGTGA.

V gene TRBV5-1 combines with J gene TRBJ2-5; D is uncertain. The germline CDR1 and CDR2 sequences are SGHRS and YFSETQ. The V gene lost 0 bases and the J gene lost 6 bases, with 15 bases spanning the gap. The CDR3 extends over 15 amino acids. Here the CDR3 reads CASSLASVRRKTQYF. The CDR3 bases are TGCGCCAGCAGCTTGGCCAGCGTTAGAAGGAAGACCCAGTACTTC.

The J gene is TRBJ1-1, the V gene TRBV4-3; 9 bases are shared with TRBD1. After removal of 1 base from V and 6 bases from J, the junction contained 15 bases not matched to a gene. This CDR3 contains 18 residues. Germline CDR1 and CDR2: LGHNA and YSLEER. The DNA of the CDR3 is TGCGCCAGCAGCCAAGTACAACCCGGGACAGGGACGAGCGCTGAAGCTTTCTTT. Translation: CASSQVQPGTGTSAEAFF.

The J gene is TRBJ1-1, the V gene TRBV20-1; the D gene is possibly TRBD1 (6 bases). V lost 6 bases and J lost 5, with 7 bases in between. This CDR3 spans 10 amino acids. Germline CDR1 is DFQATT and CDR2 is SNEGSKA (reference sequence). The CDR3 loop is CSAQGTEAFF. The CDR3 DNA sequence: TGCAGTGCACAGGGAACTGAAGCTTTCTTT.

The chain uses TRBV29-1 and TRBJ1-1, with 7 positions matching TRBD1. Looked up from germline, CDR1 is SQVTM and CDR2 is ANQGSEA. The CDR3 contains 15 residues. CDR3 DNA: TGCATATGTACAGGGGTTCCCAACATGAACACTGAAGCTTTCTTT. Protein sequence: CICTGVPNMNTEAFF.

The chain combines TRBV6-1 with TRBJ2-7; D unresolved. V shed 9 bases and J shed 2 bases, with 5 bases lying between them. The CDR3 extends over 10 amino acids. Germline V CDR1 and CDR2: MNHNS, SASEGT. CDR3 in amino acids: CASETYEQYF. The CDR3 coding sequence is TGTGCCAGTGAAACCTACGAGCAGTACTTC.

V and J are TRBV19 and TRBJ2-1; D gene uncertain. The CDR3 covers 14 residues. The germline gives CDR1 LNHDA, CDR2 SQIVND (reference sequence). V lost 6 bases and J 6 bases, leaving 15 bases between the germline ends. This chain's CDR3 is CASSIYLELNEQFF. In nucleotides, the CDR3 is TGTGCCAGTAGCATCTATCTAGAACTCAATGAGCAGTTCTTC. Combining the CDR3 with reference TRBV19 and TRBJ2-1 gives the whole variable domain DGGITQSPKYLFRKEGQNVTLSCEQNLNHDAMYWYRQDPGQGLRLIYYSQIVNDFQKGDIAEGYSVSREKKESFPLTVTSAQKNPTAFYLCASSIYLELNEQFFGPGTRLTVL.

This clone was observed once. J is TRBJ2-5 and V is TRBV6-1; weak D call: TRBD2 (6 bases). The germline V gene has CDR1 MNHNS and CDR2 SASEGT. With 7 bases removed from V and 5 bases from J, the gap between germline ends came to 8 bases. This CDR3 contains 11 residues. CDR3 in DNA: TGTGCCAGCACTGCGGGGGAGACCCAGTACTTC. This sequence encodes CASTAGETQYF.

V and J are TRBV28 and TRBJ1-5; D not certain. The CDR3 covers 16 residues. The V and J ends lost 5 bases and 5 bases respectively, with 19 bases between them. Germline V gene lookup returns CDR1 MDHEN and CDR2 SYDVKM. Here the CDR3 reads CASSPLSRGIYQPQHF. CDR3 nucleotides: TGTGCCAGCAGTCCCCTGAGCCGGGGAATTTATCAGCCCCAGCATTTT.

The chain joins TRBV6-5 to TRBJ1-2, with no clear D. CDR1 and CDR2 (germline): MNHEY, SVGAGI. V lost 4 bases, J lost 4 bases, and 10 bases lay in between. The CDR3 sequence is 13 residues long. The CDR3 sequence: CASSFPGSYGYTF. Written as DNA, the CDR3 is TGTGCCAGCAGTTTCCCGGGTAGCTATGGCTACACCTTC.